Each of the 15 T cell receptor beta chains below was sequenced from the same sample in a study of identical twins. TCRdb recomputed calls from the 5' RACE reads with MiXCR, one row per CDR3 protein. The sample yields roughly 720,000 distinct CDR3 sequences, 15% to 20% seen once. Separately, the same data were catalogued under a study of T cells expressing NK-cell markers.

The source material was PBMCs. The receptors here all came from a woman between 18 and 30 years old in good health.

This clonotype was observed a few times. This CDR3 reads CASSDFRDGYYEQYF. The CDR3 region has the DNA TGTGCCAGCAGTGACTTCCGGGACGGTTACTACGAGCAGTACTTC. This chain joins TRBV2 and TRBJ2-7; perhaps D is TRBD1 or TRBD2 (5 bases each). The germline V and J ends were trimmed by 3 bases and 3 bases, with 15 bases remaining between them. Germline V gene sequence: CDR1 SNHLY, CDR2 FYNNEI. This CDR3 contains 15 residues. Looking up the rest from reference TRBV2 and TRBJ2-7 gives the full variable domain: EPEVTQTPSHQVTQMGQEVILRCVPISNHLYFYWYRQILGQKVEFLVSFYNNEISEKSEIFDDQFSVERPDGSNFTLKIRSTKLEDSAMYFCASSDFRDGYYEQYFGPGTRLTVT.

This clonotype was detected only a few times. The chain links TRBV7-8 to TRBJ2-1, with 11 bases aligning to TRBD2. The germline V gene has CDR1 SGHVS and CDR2 FQNEAQ. V was clipped by 3 bases and J by 6 bases; unmatched bases: 4. This CDR3 is 15 amino acids long. The CDR3 nucleotides read TGTGCCAGCAGCTTTAGCGGGGGGGCGGTCAATGAGCAGTTCTTC. This gives the protein CASSFSGGAVNEQFF.

The chain couples TRBV5-1 to TRBJ2-7, with D possibly being TRBD2 (5 bases). V was trimmed by 0 bases and J by 3 bases, leaving 13 bases between them. This CDR3 is 15 amino acids long. The germline CDR1 and CDR2 sequences are SGHRS and YFSETQ. The CDR3, as DNA: TGCGCCAGCAGCTTGGTTGGGAGCATAGGCTACGAGCAGTACTTC. It yields the protein CASSLVGSIGYEQYF.

This clonotype has ten or more counts. The genes are TRBV20-1 and TRBJ2-7, with D perhaps matching TRBD2 (5 bases). Trimming took off 1 base at V and 1 base at J, with 8 bases between the two ends. The germline gives CDR1 DFQATT, CDR2 SNEGSKA (reference sequence). This CDR3 spans 13 amino acids. CDR3 protein: CSARARDSYEQYF. Here the CDR3 DNA reads TGCAGTGCTAGAGCGAGGGATTCCTACGAGCAGTACTTC.

This clonotype appeared a few times. CDR3 sequence reads: CSARRLAGLSYEQYF. CDR3 DNA sequence: TGCAGTGCTAGAAGGCTAGCGGGACTCTCCTACGAGCAGTACTTC. This sequence joins TRBV20-1 and TRBJ2-7, with 9 nucleotides matching TRBD2. J was trimmed by 0 bases and V by 2 bases; bases with no gene match: 5. Germline CDR1 is DFQATT and CDR2 is SNEGSKA (reference sequence). The CDR3 is 15 amino acids.

The rearrangement links TRBV6-2 or TRBV6-3 to TRBJ2-3; 7 bases fit TRBD2. The CDR3 is 12 amino acids. Trimming at V came to 5 bases and at J to 10 bases, leaving 6 bases not matched to a gene. CDR1 MNHEY and CDR2 SVGEGT come from the germline V gene. The CDR3 DNA reads as TGTGCCAGCAGTCGGAGGGAGGGAGCGCAGTATTTT. This encodes CASSRREGAQYF.

This clonotype turned up a few times. The chain's CDR3 is CASSQGPWTVQFF. The DNA of the CDR3 is TGCGCCAGCAGCCAAGGGCCCTGGACCGTGCAGTTCTTC. This chain links TRBV4-3 with TRBJ2-1; D gene unclear. Trimming took off 1 base at V and 12 bases at J, with 13 bases between the two ends. The CDR3 is 13 residues long. Germline V gene data show CDR1 as LGHNA and CDR2 as YSLEER.

The V call is TRBV15, the J call TRBJ2-1; TRBD2 might be the D (5 bases). Trimming took 0 bases from V and 8 from J, leaving 8 bases between them. The CDR3 covers 13 residues. Germline CDR1 LNHNV, CDR2 YYDKDF (reference sequence). The DNA for the CDR3 is TGTGCCACCAGCAGAGACTTCGGGGATGAGCAGTTCTTC. It codes for CATSRDFGDEQFF.

The chain combines TRBV3-1 with TRBJ2-5, with TRBD2 identical over 9 bases. Germline V gene sequence: CDR1 LGHDT, CDR2 YNNKEL (reference sequence). With V trimmed by 4 bases and J by 1 base, 4 bases remained unmatched. The CDR3 covers 15 residues. CDR3 nucleotide sequence: TGTGCCAGCAGCCCGAGCGGGGGGCGCCAAGAGACCCAGTACTTC. Protein sequence: CASSPSGGRQETQYF.

Concerning this clonotype: This may stem from a read error, because a much larger clone lies one nucleotide away. The chain employs TRBV20-1 and TRBJ2-4, with D maybe TRBD1 (6 bases). The CDR3 is 14 amino acids. Looked up from germline, CDR1 is DFQATT and CDR2 is SNEGSKA (reference sequence). Trimming left V 1 base short and J 0 bases short, with 7 bases between. The CDR3 loop reads CSARGTVAKNIQYF. Here the CDR3 DNA reads TGCAGTGCTAGAGGGACAGTAGCCAAAAACATTCAGTACTTC.

The CDR3 coding sequence is TGTGCCAGCAGCGCCGGGACAGGGGGTCTCTATGGCTACACCTTC. Its protein is CASSAGTGGLYGYTF. The chain recombines TRBV9 with TRBJ1-2, with 11 bases that match TRBD1. The CDR3 contains 15 residues. Germline CDR1 SGDLS, CDR2 YYNGEE. J gave up 4 bases and V 3 bases, and 5 bases lay outside the gene matches.

J is TRBJ1-1 and V is TRBV3-1; D remains ambiguous. The germline V gene has CDR1 LGHDT and CDR2 YNNKEL (reference sequence). Trimming pared 2 bases from V and 1 base from J, leaving 8 bases between. This CDR3 is built from 14 residues. CDR3 loop: CASSQFTTNTEAFF. The CDR3 nucleotides read TGTGCCAGCAGCCAATTCACGACGAACACTGAAGCTTTCTTT.

The J gene is TRBJ2-3, the V gene TRBV5-1, with D tentatively TRBD1 or TRBD2 (6 bases each). From germline, CDR1 is SGHRS and CDR2 YFSETQ. The CDR3 is 16 amino acids. V was trimmed by 1 base and J by 7 bases, leaving 19 bases between them. CDR3 protein: CASSLSGAASGNTQYF. In DNA, the CDR3 is TGCGCCAGCAGCTTGTCGGGGGCTGCGTCGGGGAATACGCAGTATTTT.

At least ten counts were recorded for this clonotype. J is TRBJ2-3 and V is TRBV7-9, with D possibly called TRBD1 or TRBD2 (5 bases each). CDR3 length equals 15 residues. Per germline, CDR1 SEHNR and CDR2 FQNEAQ (reference sequence). V lost 2 bases and J lost 1, with 10 bases in between. The CDR3: CASSLQGVGTDTQYF. CDR3 nucleotides: TGTGCCAGCAGCTTACAGGGAGTTGGCACAGATACGCAGTATTTT.

The chain joins TRBV20-1 to TRBJ2-5; the D call may be TRBD1 or TRBD2 (6 bases each). Germline V gene lookup returns CDR1 DFQATT and CDR2 SNEGSKA (reference sequence). This CDR3 is 12 amino acids long. The CDR3 loop reads CSCWGAKETQYF. The DNA of the CDR3 is TGCAGCTGCTGGGGGGCAAAAGAGACCCAGTACTTC.